One and the same sample provided the 17 T cell receptor beta chains below, sequenced in a study of shared clonotypes between healthy human individuals (TCRdb year 2020). The library was obtained by the immunoSEQ multiplex PCR assay. In its TCRdb copy, this immuneACCESS table keeps in-frame sequences only and misses some clones. Where compared with another copy, unresolved V genes explain less than half of these, and the others have no known cause. This sample lists over a million clones; roughly 95% were detected once. The ten largest make up about 1.2% of the sample. Sequenced input: naive CD4+ T cells sorted from blood. The sample's cell subset or site label, decoded: CD45RA+ positively selected. These receptors were obtained from a man between 25 and 39 years old in good health.

About this clone: Other DNA sequences within the sample encode an identical CDR3. This sequence joins TRBV19 and TRBJ2-1, with D perhaps TRBD2 (5 bases). Germline CDR1 is LNHDA and CDR2 is SQIVND (reference sequence). V lost 3 bases and J lost 10, with 10 bases in between. CDR3 length: 12 residues. CDR3 sequence: CASSIRAGEQFF. CDR3 bases: TGTGCCAGTAGTATTCGGGCGGGCGAGCAGTTCTTC.

CDR3 DNA sequence: TGTGCCAGCTCACCAGTGGTCGGGACAGGTCCGTATGGCTACACCTTC. This codes for CASSPVVGTGPYGYTF. The chain carries TRBV18 and TRBJ1-2; 8 nucleotides match TRBD1. This CDR3 contains 16 residues. The V gene end was trimmed by 2 bases and the J gene end by 5 bases; junction bases not matched to a gene: 10. Germline lookup yields CDR1 KGHSH and CDR2 LQKENI.

The chain has TRBV7-9 and TRBJ1-4; TRBD1 aligns across 8 bases. Germline V gene sequence: CDR1 SEHNR, CDR2 FQNEAQ (reference sequence). CDR3 length: 16 amino acids. V dropped 7 bases and J dropped 8; count of bases not matched to a gene: 15. This CDR3 reads CASTDPEAGGLEKLFF. The CDR3 bases are TGTGCCAGCACCGACCCTGAGGCAGGGGGCCTAGAAAAACTGTTTTTT.

J is TRBJ2-1 and V is TRBV5-6; weak D call: TRBD2 (6 bases). CDR3 length equals 15 residues. The ends were cut back, 0 bases at V and 8 bases at J, with 15 bases in the middle. Looked up from germline, CDR1 is SGHDT and CDR2 is YYEEEE. The CDR3 DNA sequence: TGTGCCAGCAGCTTGGCGGGGACTGCCACATATGAGCAGTTCTTC. Translating it yields CASSLAGTATYEQFF.

The rearrangement uses TRBV4-1 and TRBJ2-7, with TRBD1 identical over 8 bases. V lost 4 bases to trimming and J lost 0 bases; unmatched junction nucleotides: 2. Germline V gives CDR1 MGHRA, CDR2 YSYEKL. The CDR3 spans 14 residues. The CDR3 bases are TGCGCCAGCAGCCCTGGGACAGGCTCCTACGAGCAGTACTTC. The encoded protein is CASSPGTGSYEQYF.

The V call is TRBV19, the J call TRBJ2-1; TRBD1 is a possible D gene (5 bases). The V end lost 1 base, the J end lost 0 bases, and 19 bases lay between the germline ends. Germline V lookup: CDR1 LNHDA, CDR2 SQIVND (reference sequence). CDR3 length: 19 residues. The CDR3, as DNA: TGTGCCAGTAGTATAGGCCCCCTTCGACAGCAAAGCTCCTACAATGAGCAGTTCTTC. It encodes CASSIGPLRQQSSYNEQFF.

The chain has TRBV15 and TRBJ2-7, with TRBD1 matching 7 bases. The CDR3 totals 15 residues. Per germline, CDR1 LNHNV and CDR2 YYDKDF (reference sequence). Germline trimming cut 5 bases from V and 0 bases from J; bases unmatched to any gene: 7. The CDR3 is CATSHPRGSSYEQYF. The CDR3 DNA follows: TGTGCCACCAGCCACCCCAGGGGGAGCTCCTACGAGCAGTACTTC. Complete variable domain (other parts from reference TRBV15 and TRBJ2-7): DAMVIQNPRYQVTQFGKPVTLSCSQTLNHNVMYWYQQKSSQAPKLLFHYYDKDFNNEADTPDNFQSRRPNTSFCFLDIRSPGLGDTAMYLCATSHPRGSSYEQYFGPGTRLTVT.

The chain carries TRBV11-3 and TRBJ2-3; 11 nucleotides align to TRBD1. The CDR3 has 15 residues. The germline gives CDR1 SGHNT, CDR2 YENEEA. The J segment lost 3 bases and the V segment lost 5 bases, leaving 4 bases of the junction unmatched. The CDR3 reads CASSPGQGVTDTQYF. In nucleotides, the CDR3 is TGTGCCAGCAGCCCGGGACAGGGGGTGACAGATACGCAGTATTTT.

V gene TRBV28 combines with J gene TRBJ2-1; D is perhaps TRBD2 (6 bases). The CDR3 extends over 12 amino acids. CDR1 is MDHEN and CDR2 is SYDVKM in the germline V gene. Trimming took off 11 bases at V and 4 bases at J, with 12 bases between the two ends. The CDR3 bases are TGTGCCGCCTCGGGAGAATACAATGAGCAGTTCTTC. It translates to CAASGEYNEQFF.

The chain carries TRBV6-5 and TRBJ1-1; no clear D gene. The CDR3 has 16 residues. The V gene lost 4 bases and the J gene lost 3 bases, with 18 bases spanning the gap. Germline loops: CDR1 MNHEY, CDR2 SVGAGI. CDR3 in amino acids: CASSFVVNIGHTEAFF. The CDR3 DNA reads as TGTGCCAGCAGTTTTGTCGTAAACATCGGACACACTGAAGCTTTCTTT.

The chain has TRBV6-9 and TRBJ1-2; D not resolved. This CDR3 is built from 12 residues. Germline V gene lookup returns CDR1 MNHGY and CDR2 SVAAGI. V gave up 2 bases and J gave up 5 bases, with 6 bases separating them. The CDR3 bases are TGTGCCAGCAGTTATCGAACGTATGGCTACACCTTC. Its translation: CASSYRTYGYTF.

The chain is built from TRBV19 and TRBJ1-2, with 9 positions matching TRBD1. CDR3 size: 15 residues. V gave up 5 bases and J gave up 7 bases; unmatched junction bases: 11. Looked up from germline, CDR1 is LNHDA and CDR2 is SQIVND (reference sequence). The CDR3 loop is CASSSPGQGSGGYTF. The CDR3 coding sequence is TGTGCCAGTAGTTCGCCGGGACAGGGCTCGGGTGGCTACACCTTC.

The V gene is TRBV29-1, the J gene TRBJ2-7; tentatively, D is TRBD2 (5 bases). The CDR3 is 13 amino acids. Germline-derived CDR1 and CDR2 are SQVTM and ANQGSEA. With 7 bases removed from V and 2 bases from J, the gap between germline ends came to 15 bases. The DNA for the CDR3 is TGCAGCGCACAATCCGGGGTCCCCTACGAGCAGTACTTC. Translation: CSAQSGVPYEQYF.

The V and J genes are TRBV6-1 and TRBJ1-1, with 10 nucleotides matching TRBD1. CDR3 length: 15 residues. V gave up 2 bases and J gave up 1 base; unmatched junction bases: 1. Germline values: CDR1 MNHNS, CDR2 SASEGT. CDR3 coding DNA: TGTGCCAGCAGTGAAAGGGACAGGGGGAACACTGAAGCTTTCTTT. Its protein product is CASSERDRGNTEAFF.

About this clone: Additional DNA sequences in this sample encode the identical CDR3. The chain recombines TRBV28 with TRBJ2-7; D is perhaps TRBD2 (6 bases). The CDR3 loop spans 12 amino acids. The V end was cut by 6 bases, the J end by 3 bases, with 9 bases between. Germline CDR1 is MDHEN and CDR2 is SYDVKM. CDR3 DNA: TGTGCCAGCAGGGAGGGTGGCTACGAGCAGTACTTC. Protein product: CASREGGYEQYF.

This sequence joins TRBV5-4 and TRBJ2-5, with 7 nucleotides matching TRBD2. CDR1 and CDR2 (germline): SGHNT, YYREEE (reference sequence). The CDR3 spans 17 residues. The J segment lost 5 bases and the V segment lost 0 bases, leaving 13 bases of the junction unmatched. CDR3 DNA sequence: TGTGCCAGCAGCTTGGGCATCGGGGGGAAAAAGGGGGAGACCCAGTACTTC. This sequence encodes CASSLGIGGKKGETQYF.

The chain carries TRBV7-2 and TRBJ2-3; D possibly uses TRBD1 or TRBD2 (7 bases each). V was shortened by 5 bases and J by 4 bases, with 16 bases between the two germline ends. Per the germline V gene, CDR1 is SGHTA and CDR2 is FQGNSA. The length of the CDR3 is 15 residues. CDR3 protein: CASSLDRAGADTQYF. The CDR3 DNA sequence: TGTGCCAGCAGCCTCGACAGGGCGGGGGCAGATACGCAGTATTTT.